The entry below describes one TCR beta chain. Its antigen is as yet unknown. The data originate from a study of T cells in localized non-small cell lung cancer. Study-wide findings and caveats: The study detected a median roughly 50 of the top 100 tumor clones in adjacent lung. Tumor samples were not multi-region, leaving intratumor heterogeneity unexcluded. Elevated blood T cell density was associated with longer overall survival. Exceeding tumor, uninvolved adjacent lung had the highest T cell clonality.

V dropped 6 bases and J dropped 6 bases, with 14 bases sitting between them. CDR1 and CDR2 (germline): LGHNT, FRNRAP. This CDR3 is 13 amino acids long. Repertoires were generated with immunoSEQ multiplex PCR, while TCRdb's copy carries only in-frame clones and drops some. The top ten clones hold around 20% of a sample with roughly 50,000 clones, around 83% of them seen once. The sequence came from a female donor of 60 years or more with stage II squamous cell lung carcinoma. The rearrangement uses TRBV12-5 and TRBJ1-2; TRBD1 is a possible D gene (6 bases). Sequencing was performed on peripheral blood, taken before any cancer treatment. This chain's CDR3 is CASGPGQWDGYTF. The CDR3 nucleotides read TGTGCTAGTGGACCGGGACAATGGGATGGCTACACCTTC.